The 19 T cell receptor beta chains below were found in one sample sequenced in a study of T cell repertoires in cytomegalovirus infection (dated by TCRdb to between 2018 and 2020). Sequencer: Illumina HiSeq 1500. The public sequencing data were trimmed at Q25 with fastp and processed into clonotypes with MiXCR by TCRdb, which kept only in-frame beta chains. Each entry is one CDR3 protein sequence, shown with its most common DNA and genes. In all, the sample holds some 62,000 distinct CDR3 sequences, and about 19% of those were seen once. The ten most abundant clones make up around 70% of the sample. These TCRs are of unknown antigen specificity. The treatment or condition tag for this specimen amounts to: in vitro stimulation with specific CMV peptide epitopes to enrich CMV-specific T cells. Source: CD8+ T cells from cultured PBMCs, taken from culture after CMV antigen stimulation. The receptor source for this set is a human donor in good health (CMV status not recorded). Some clones in this sample may be carry-over from other donors' samples.

This clonotype has just a few counts. This rearrangement joins TRBV28 to TRBJ1-2, with 7 bases that match TRBD1. CDR1 is MDHEN, CDR2 SYDVKM, per germline. CDR3 length: 17 residues. V lost 5 bases and J lost 2; bases outside the gene matches: 14. CDR3: CASSALGQALSNYGYTF. The CDR3, as DNA: TGTGCCAGCAGTGCTCTAGGACAGGCCCTTTCAAACTATGGCTACACCTTC.

On this clonotype itself: An end of the junction does not agree with germline; a read error may underlie this. The chain recombines TRBV4-1 with TRBJ2-1; possible D gene TRBD2, 6 bases. The CDR3 runs to 14 residues. Germline V lookup: CDR1 MGHRA, CDR2 YSYEKL. This chain's CDR3 is CASSGALSPGLTDF. The CDR3 DNA follows: TGCGCCAGCAGCGGAGCCCTATCTCCGGGACTCACCGATTTC.

This clonotype has only a few counts. The CDR3 spells CASSLAGAREQYF. Written as DNA, the CDR3 is TGTGCCAGCAGCTTAGCGGGTGCGCGGGAGCAGTACTTC. The chain employs TRBV7-8 and TRBJ2-7; D remains unclear. Trimming pared 0 bases from V and 7 bases from J, leaving 10 bases between. CDR3 length equals 13 residues. Germline CDR1 SGHVS, CDR2 FQNEAQ.

The V gene is TRBV7-2, the J gene TRBJ1-2, with D maybe TRBD1 (5 bases). The CDR3 totals 16 residues. Germline assignment: CDR1 SGHTA and CDR2 FQGNSA. The V gene lost 5 bases and the J gene lost 4 bases, with 20 bases spanning the gap. The CDR3: CASSLPGGDYLYGYTF. The CDR3 DNA sequence: TGTGCCAGCAGCCTGCCGGGGGGGGACTACCTCTATGGCTACACCTTC.

This clonotype was seen a handful of times. V is TRBV7-2 and J is TRBJ1-6; D not certain. CDR1 and CDR2 from the germline V gene are SGHTA and FQGNSA. Trimming cost V 5 bases and J 9 bases, with 20 bases left between them. The CDR3 spans 16 residues. This CDR3 is CASSLRHAMGLSPLHF. Written as DNA, the CDR3 is TGTGCCAGCAGCCTCCGACACGCGATGGGCCTTTCACCCCTCCACTTT.

The chain uses TRBV7-8 and TRBJ2-7; 10 nucleotides match TRBD2. CDR3 length: 16 residues. V dropped 1 base and J dropped 3; count of bases not matched to a gene: 6. Germline CDR1 reads SGHVS; CDR2 reads FQNEAQ. Written as DNA, the CDR3 is TGTGCCAGCAGCTTAGAGGCTAGCGGGAGCTTCTACGAGCAGTACTTC. As protein: CASSLEASGSFYEQYF.

CDR3 DNA: TGTGCCATCAGCCGGACAGACTCTGGAAACACCATATATTTT. Its protein is CAISRTDSGNTIYF. The J gene is TRBJ1-3, the V gene TRBV10-3, with D perhaps matching TRBD1 (6 bases). Germline V CDR1 and CDR2: ENHRY, SYGVKD. Trimming removed 6 bases from V and 0 bases from J, with 9 bases in between. The CDR3 loop spans 14 amino acids.

The chain joins TRBV7-4 to TRBJ2-7; D is unresolved. The CDR3 covers 11 residues. From germline, CDR1 is SGHVT and CDR2 SQSDAQ. The V gene lost 5 bases and the J gene lost 4 bases, with 6 bases spanning the gap. The CDR3 bases are TGTGCCAGCAGCCAATTATACGAGCAGTACTTC. This encodes CASSQLYEQYF.

This clonotype was recorded a few times. The chain recombines TRBV7-9 with TRBJ1-1; no firm D call. This CDR3 is 14 amino acids long. V was cut by 0 bases and J by 1 base, with 6 bases left in between. Germline V gene data show CDR1 as SEHNR and CDR2 as FQNEAQ (reference sequence). The CDR3 coding sequence is TGTGCCAGCAGCTTAGCGGGAAAGAACACTGAAGCTTTCTTT. This encodes CASSLAGKNTEAFF.

This chain joins TRBV12-5 and TRBJ1-1; D is unclear. CDR3 length: 13 residues. Trimming pared 2 bases from V and 1 base from J, leaving 5 bases between. Per germline, CDR1 LGHNT and CDR2 FRNRAP. CDR3 residues: CASGLTQNTEAFF. The DNA of the CDR3 is TGTGCTAGTGGTTTGACCCAGAACACTGAAGCTTTCTTT. Full variable domain (outside the CDR3, taken from reference TRBV12-5 and TRBJ1-1): DARVTQTPRHKVTEMGQEVTMRCQPILGHNTVFWYRQTMMQGLELLAYFRNRAPLDDSGMPKDRFSAEMPDATLATLKIQPSEPRDSAVYFCASGLTQNTEAFFGQGTRLTVV.

This clonotype came up many times. The chain employs TRBV5-5 and TRBJ1-5; D remains unclear. Germline CDR1 reads SGHKS; CDR2 reads YYEKEE (reference sequence). The germline V and J ends were trimmed by 1 base and 3 bases, with 14 bases remaining between them. The CDR3 spans 16 residues. CDR3 amino acids: CASSLRLRSDNQPQHF. The DNA of the CDR3 is TGTGCCAGCAGCTTGCGGTTGAGGTCAGACAATCAGCCCCAGCATTTT.

The chain has TRBV7-8 and TRBJ2-3, with D tentatively TRBD1 (6 bases). Germline V gene sequence: CDR1 SGHVS, CDR2 FQNEAQ. The CDR3 is 18 residues long. V was cut by 7 bases and J by 1 base, with 24 bases left in between. The CDR3 DNA sequence: TGTGCCAGCATCCCGACAGGATCCCTATTGGAACGCACAGATACGCAGTATTTT. Protein sequence: CASIPTGSLLERTDTQYF.

V is TRBV7-3 and J is TRBJ2-7; 7 nucleotides match TRBD1. Trimming removed 1 base from V and 2 bases from J; junction bases left unmatched: 11. From germline, CDR1 is SGHTA and CDR2 FQGTGA. The CDR3 consists of 17 residues. The CDR3 region has the DNA TGTGCCAGCAGCTTAAACAGTTGGGGGACAGACCCCTACGAGCAGTACTTC. It yields the protein CASSLNSWGTDPYEQYF.

V and J are TRBV7-9 and TRBJ2-7; 7 bases map to TRBD2. The CDR3 loop spans 13 amino acids. J lost 5 bases, V lost 1 base, and 2 bases had no gene match. Per germline, CDR1 SEHNR and CDR2 FQNEAQ (reference sequence). The DNA of the CDR3 is TGTGCCAGCAGCTTAGAGGGGAGGGACGAGCAGTACTTC. The encoded protein is CASSLEGRDEQYF.

This chain links TRBV7-9 with TRBJ1-1; possibly TRBD1 for D (5 bases). In germline, CDR1 is SEHNR, CDR2 FQNEAQ (reference sequence). With 5 bases removed from V and 1 base from J, the gap between germline ends came to 14 bases. The CDR3 has 15 residues. The CDR3 DNA follows: TGTGCCAGCAGCCCCTTACAGGACCCGAACACTGAAGCTTTCTTT. Translating it yields CASSPLQDPNTEAFF.

This clonotype has a handful of counts. V gene TRBV23-1 combines with J gene TRBJ2-7, with 8 bases that match TRBD1. TRBV23-1 is known as an ORF, though its function is uncertain. Trimming cost V 5 bases and J 1 base; bases outside gene matches: 1. This CDR3 is built from 13 residues. DNA of the CDR3: TGCGCCAGCAGTTGGGACAGGTCCTACGAGCAGTACTTC. This encodes CASSWDRSYEQYF.

The genes are TRBV6-5 and TRBJ2-1, with 9 bases that match TRBD2. This CDR3 is built from 13 residues. J lost 3 bases, V lost 6 bases, and 0 bases had no gene match. Germline V gene lookup returns CDR1 MNHEY and CDR2 SVGAGI. CDR3 residues: CASRREGYNEQFF. CDR3 sequence (DNA): TGTGCCAGCAGGCGGGAGGGCTACAATGAGCAGTTCTTC.

The DNA for the CDR3 is TGTGCCAGCAGCTTGAATGGACTCTACGAGCAGTACTTC. Its translation: CASSLNGLYEQYF. The J gene is TRBJ2-7, the V gene TRBV11-2; maybe TRBD2 (5 bases). The CDR3 sequence is 13 residues long. Trimming removed 3 bases from V and 3 bases from J, with 9 bases in between. The germline gives CDR1 SGHAT, CDR2 FQNNGV.

The rearrangement joins TRBV7-9 to TRBJ1-1; D perhaps matches TRBD1 (6 bases). The CDR3 covers 14 residues. The V end was cut by 5 bases, the J end by 5 bases, with 15 bases between. Germline assignment: CDR1 SEHNR and CDR2 FQNEAQ (reference sequence). The CDR3, as DNA: TGTGCCAGCAGCCGACAGGCGGTGAGGACTGAAGCTTTCTTT. As protein: CASSRQAVRTEAFF.